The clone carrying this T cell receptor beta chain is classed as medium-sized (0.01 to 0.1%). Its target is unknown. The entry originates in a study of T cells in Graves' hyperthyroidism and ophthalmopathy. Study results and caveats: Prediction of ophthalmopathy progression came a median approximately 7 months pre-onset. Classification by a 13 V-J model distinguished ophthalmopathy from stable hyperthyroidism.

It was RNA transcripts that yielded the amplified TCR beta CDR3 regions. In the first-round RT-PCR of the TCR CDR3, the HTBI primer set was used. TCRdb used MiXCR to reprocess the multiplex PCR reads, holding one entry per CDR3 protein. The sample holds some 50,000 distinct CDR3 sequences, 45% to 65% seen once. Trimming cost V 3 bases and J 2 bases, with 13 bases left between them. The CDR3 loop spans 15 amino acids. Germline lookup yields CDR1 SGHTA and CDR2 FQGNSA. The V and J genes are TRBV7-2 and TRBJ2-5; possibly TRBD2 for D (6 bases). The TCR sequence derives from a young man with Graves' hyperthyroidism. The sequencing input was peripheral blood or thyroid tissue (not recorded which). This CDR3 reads CASSFGGAVQETQYF. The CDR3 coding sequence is TGTGCCAGCAGCTTCGGCGGGGCCGTACAAGAGACCCAGTACTTC.